Listed below are T cell receptor beta chains from one sample, sequenced in a study of cytomegalovirus exposure and HLA in healthy donors. TCRdb's copy holds only in-frame clones and misses some; the assay was immunoSEQ multiplex PCR. Of around 180,000 clones listed, about four fifths are singletons. The sample consisted of PBMCs. Every receptor here comes from a man aged 18 to 30 in good health and CMV-seronegative. The CDR3 runs from the conserved cysteine through the conserved F or W. The D gene is left open where the match is weak. Clone size, where shown, is once, few, many, or a class for clones that have expanded.

>.|TRBV6-5|TRBJ1-6|.
TGTGCCAGCAGTTACATCGGTTCGAATTCACCCCTCCACTTT
CASSYIGSNSPLHF
>.|TRBV2|TRBJ2-5|.
TGTGCCAGCAGTCCGGGACTCGGTCAAGAGACCCAGTACTTC
CASSPGLGQETQYF
>few|TRBV5-4|TRBJ2-1|TRBD2
TGTGCCAGCAGCTTGACTAGCGGGGGGTGGGATGAGCAGTTCTTC
CASSLTSGGWDEQFF
>.|TRBV9|TRBJ2-7|.
TGTGCCAGCAGCTTCCCCGGCGGGCGCGAGCAGTACTTC
CASSFPGGREQYF
>few|TRBV7-2|TRBJ1-2|.
TGTGCCAGCAGCTTTTCGGCGGAGGGTGGCTACACCTTC
CASSFSAEGGYTF
>.|TRBV18|TRBJ1-2|.
TGTGCCAGCTCACCACGCCGGACAGATACTAACTATGGCTACACCTTC
CASSPRRTDTNYGYTF
>.|TRBV5-6|TRBJ2-3|TRBD2
TGTGCCAGCAGCTGGCGGGAGGGTTTAGATACGCAGTATTTT
CASSWREGLDTQYF
>.|TRBV13|TRBJ1-2|.
TGTGCCAGCAGCTTCAGGGCAGGGGTCGACTATGGCTACACCTTC
CASSFRAGVDYGYTF
>.|TRBV11-2|TRBJ2-1|.
TGTGCCAGCAGCTTTACTCCCGGGTCTTCCTACAATGAGCAGTTCTTC
CASSFTPGSSYNEQFF
>.|TRBV11-3|TRBJ2-1|.
TGTGCCAGCGGATCATCTGCTGGGGGGAATGAGCAGTTCTTC
CASGSSAGGNEQFF
>.|TRBV5-1|TRBJ2-7|TRBD1
TGCGCCAGCAGCAGGACCGGGACAGCCTCCTACGAGCAGTACTTC
CASSRTGTASYEQYF
>.|TRBV18|TRBJ2-7|TRBD1
TGTGCCAGCTCAAAAGAACCGGGACAGGGATACGAGCAGTACTTC
CASSKEPGQGYEQYF
>.|TRBV19|TRBJ1-1|.
TGTGCCTGCCATGGGACCGCGACAGGGAACACTGAAGCTTTCTTT
CACHGTATGNTEAFF
>once|TRBV9|TRBJ2-3|.
TGTGCCAGCAGCGTAGATCCCGTCCGGCGGGGGCTTGATACGCAGTATTTT
CASSVDPVRRGLDTQYF
>.|TRBV10-3|TRBJ2-3|.
TGTGCCATCAGTGAGTCGACCAGGCGTACAGATACGCAGTATTTT
CAISESTRRTDTQYF
>few|TRBV7-2|TRBJ1-2|TRBD1
TGTGCCAGCAGCTTTGACCTACAGGGGTTAACTTTCTATGGCTACACCTTC
CASSFDLQGLTFYGYTF
>.|TRBV7-2|TRBJ2-7|TRBD2
TGTGCCAGCAGCAAGACTAGCGGGGGGTCCTACGAGCAGTACTTC
CASSKTSGGSYEQYF
>once|TRBV10-1|TRBJ2-7|.
TGCGCCAGCAGTGGGTATCGCGGGTCCGAGCAGTACTTC
CASSGYRGSEQYF
>.|TRBV18|TRBJ2-1|TRBD1
TGTGCCAGCTCATCAGGACAGGGTTACTACAATGAGCAGTTCTTC
CASSSGQGYYNEQFF
>.|TRBV4-1|TRBJ2-5|.
TGCGCCAGCAGCCAAGGTCGGGAGACCCAGTACTTC
CASSQGRETQYF
>.|TRBV10-3|TRBJ2-3|.
TGTGCCATCAGTGACCCCGAGGACACAGATACGCAGTATTTT
CAISDPEDTDTQYF